These 18 T cell receptor beta chains originate from one sample sequenced in a study of blood T cell repertoires in COVID-19. Repertoires were generated with immunoSEQ multiplex PCR, while TCRdb's copy carries only in-frame clones and drops some. The table has about 240,000 clones, approximately 86% seen once. The material sequenced was peripheral blood. The receptor set was obtained from a woman in her seventies with active or convalescent COVID-19.

The chain is built from TRBV2 and TRBJ2-5; 7 bases map to TRBD2. The germline V gene encodes CDR1 SNHLY and CDR2 FYNNEI. This CDR3 region has 14 residues. V lost 6 bases to trimming and J lost 5 bases; unmatched junction nucleotides: 9. CDR3 nucleotide sequence: TGTGCCAGCAGCTTCTCAGAGCGGGGTGAGACCCAGTACTTC. Translated, it gives CASSFSERGETQYF.

The table lists this clone with a count of one. V is TRBV29-1 and J is TRBJ2-5, with D perhaps matching TRBD2 (6 bases). Per the germline V gene, CDR1 is SQVTM and CDR2 is ANQGSEA. This CDR3 region has 12 residues. The ends were cut back, 7 bases at V and 0 bases at J, with 9 bases in the middle. The CDR3 reads CSGGTYQETQYF. The CDR3 DNA sequence: TGCAGCGGGGGGACTTACCAAGAGACCCAGTACTTC. Supplemented by reference TRBV29-1 and TRBJ2-5, the full variable domain reads SAVISQKPSRDICQRGTSLTIQCQVDSQVTMMFWYRQQPGQSLTLIATANQGSEATYESGFVIDKFPISRPNLTFSTLTVSNMSPEDSSIYLCSGGTYQETQYFGPGTRLLVL.

The V call is TRBV4-3, the J call TRBJ1-6; no reliable D call. The germline V gene encodes CDR1 LGHNA and CDR2 YSLEER. The CDR3 totals 13 residues. V lost 5 bases and J 7 bases, leaving 9 bases between the germline ends. The CDR3 bases are TGCGCCAGCAGCACCTCCAGGAATTCACCCCTCCACTTT. Residues: CASSTSRNSPLHF.

The V and J genes are TRBV19 and TRBJ1-2; no definite D call. CDR1 is LNHDA, CDR2 SQIVND, per germline (reference sequence). V was clipped by 6 bases and J by 4 bases, with 6 bases between them. The CDR3 is made up of 11 amino acids. This chain's CDR3 is CASRTSYGYTF. In DNA, the CDR3 is TGTGCCAGTAGGACTTCCTATGGCTACACCTTC.

The V gene is TRBV18, the J gene TRBJ2-2; 8 nucleotides match TRBD1. After removal of 4 bases from V and 6 bases from J, the junction contained 10 bases not matched to a gene. There are 16 residues in the CDR3. The V gene's germline CDR1 is KGHSH and CDR2 LQKENI. This CDR3 reads CASSRARTGSPGELFF. The CDR3 nucleotides are TGTGCCAGCTCACGAGCCCGGACAGGGTCCCCCGGGGAGCTGTTTTTT.

V is TRBV21-1 and J is TRBJ1-5; the DNA was not used to check the table's D call, TRBD1. TRBV21-1 is a known pseudogene. There are 16 residues in the CDR3. The CDR3 is CASSAQHRESNQPQHF. CDR3 bases: TGTGCCAGCAGCGCCCAACACAGGGAGAGCAATCAGCCCCAGCATTTT.

As DNA, the CDR3 is TGTGCCACCGCGGCCAGCGAGACCCAGTACTTC. Residues: CATAASETQYF. The chain couples TRBV5-4 to TRBJ2-5; no definite D call. From germline, CDR1 is SGHNT and CDR2 YYREEE (reference sequence). Trimming shortened V by 9 bases and J by 5 bases, and 11 bases separated the two germline ends. The CDR3 has 11 amino acids. Variable domain in full (rest from reference TRBV5-4 and TRBJ2-5): ETGVTQSPTHLIKTRGQQVTLRCSSQSGHNTVSWYQQALGQGPQFIFQYYREEENGRGNFPPRFSGLQFPNYSSELNVNALELDDSALYLCATAASETQYFGPGTRLLVL.

In nucleotides, the CDR3 is TGTGCCAGCAGTGGCGGTGGCGGCCAGCGGCGGGAACAAGAGACCCAGTACTTC. Its protein product is CASSGGGGQRREQETQYF. This rearrangement joins TRBV2 to TRBJ2-5, with a possible D match to TRBD2 (6 bases). This CDR3 is built from 18 residues. Trimming pared 4 bases from V and 2 bases from J, leaving 23 bases between. Looked up from germline, CDR1 is SNHLY and CDR2 is FYNNEI.

This rearrangement joins TRBV6-4 to TRBJ2-7; D might be TRBD2 (5 bases). V lost 4 bases and J lost 3, with 13 bases in between. Germline assignment: CDR1 MRHNA and CDR2 SNTAGT. The CDR3 runs 14 residues. The CDR3 sequence: CASSAEVWDYEQYF. The CDR3 coding sequence is TGTGCCAGCAGTGCGGAGGTTTGGGACTACGAGCAGTACTTC.

This clone was counted only a few times. J is TRBJ1-2 and V is TRBV6-2 or TRBV6-3, with 8 bases aligning to TRBD1. Germline V gene data show CDR1 as MNHEY and CDR2 as SVGEGT. CDR3 size: 15 residues. Losses at the gene ends were 0 bases for V and 7 bases for J; bases not matched to a gene: 7. In DNA, the CDR3 is TGTGCCAGCAGTTACTCCGGGACAGGCTCTCTTGGCTACACCTTC. Amino acids: CASSYSGTGSLGYTF.

The chain joins TRBV6-2 or TRBV6-3 to TRBJ1-5, with TRBD1 matching 12 bases. CDR1 is MNHEY and CDR2 is SVGEGT in the germline V gene. J gave up 9 bases and V 4 bases, and 10 bases lay outside the gene matches. CDR3 length: 16 amino acids. CDR3 coding DNA: TGTGCCAGCAGTTCCTCCGGGACAGGGGGCGGGATGCCCCAGCATTTT. It encodes CASSSSGTGGGMPQHF.

This clone was counted between two and nine times. The V call is TRBV4-3, the J call TRBJ1-5; D unclear. Germline V gene sequence: CDR1 LGHNA, CDR2 YSLEER. With 0 bases removed from V and 0 bases from J, the gap between germline ends came to 3 bases. This CDR3 comprises 14 residues. CDR3 sequence: CASSQEYSNQPQHF. The CDR3 DNA reads TGCGCCAGCAGCCAAGAGTATAGCAATCAGCCCCAGCATTTT.

The chain links TRBV7-8 to TRBJ2-3; TRBD2 is a possible D gene (6 bases). CDR1 and CDR2 (germline): SGHVS, FQNEAQ. This CDR3 has 19 amino acids. V lost 5 bases, J lost 1 base, and 25 bases lay in between. Here the CDR3 DNA reads TGTGCCAGCAGCCCTAACCCCCGATATAGCGGAGGACGCACAGATACGCAGTATTTT. Protein sequence: CASSPNPRYSGGRTDTQYF. Complete variable domain (other parts from reference TRBV7-8 and TRBJ2-3): GAGVSQSPRYKVAKRGQDVALRCDPISGHVSLFWYQQALGQGPEFLTYFQNEAQLDKSGLPSDRFFAERPEGSVSTLKIQRTQQEDSAVYLCASSPNPRYSGGRTDTQYFGPGTRLTVL.

V is TRBV5-4 and J is TRBJ1-2, with 10 bases aligning to TRBD1. V was clipped by 4 bases and J by 8 bases; unmatched bases: 5. The CDR3 length is 13 residues. Germline V CDR1 and CDR2: SGHNT, YYREEE (reference sequence). In DNA, the CDR3 is TGTGCCAGCAGCATCAGGGGACAGGGGGGCTACACCTTC. This translates into CASSIRGQGGYTF.

The J gene is TRBJ2-2, the V gene TRBV7-9, with 7 bases aligning to TRBD1. The CDR3 has 13 residues. V lost 5 bases and J lost 6; bases outside the gene matches: 3. CDR1 and CDR2 (germline): SEHNR, FQNEAQ (reference sequence). CDR3 region: CASSAQGSGELFF. CDR3 sequence (DNA): TGTGCCAGCAGCGCACAGGGGTCCGGGGAGCTGTTTTTT. The full variable domain, its missing parts supplied by reference TRBV7-9 and TRBJ2-2, is DTGVSQNPRHKITKRGQNVTFRCDPISEHNRLYWYRQTLGQGPEFLTYFQNEAQLEKSRLLSDRFSAERPKGSFSTLEIQRTEQGDSAMYLCASSAQGSGELFFGEGSRLTVL.

The rearrangement links TRBV5-1 to TRBJ2-3, with 7 bases aligning to TRBD1. Germline values: CDR1 SGHRS, CDR2 YFSETQ. The junction had 6 bases not matched to a gene; V was cut back by 4 bases and J by 1 base. The CDR3 has 15 amino acids. The CDR3 coding sequence is TGCGCCAGCAGCCGTGATGGACAGGGCACAGATACGCAGTATTTT. As protein: CASSRDGQGTDTQYF. The complete variable domain, with remaining parts taken from reference TRBV5-1 and TRBJ2-3, reads KAGVTQTPRYLIKTRGQQVTLSCSPISGHRSVSWYQQTPGQGLQFLFEYFSETQRNKGNFPGRFSGRQFSNSRSEMNVSTLELGDSALYLCASSRDGQGTDTQYFGPGTRLTVL.

V usage is TRBV9 and J usage is TRBJ1-6; D is perhaps TRBD1 (6 bases). V was cut by 3 bases and J by 9 bases, with 13 bases left in between. Germline V gene sequence: CDR1 SGDLS, CDR2 YYNGEE. The CDR3 length is 14 residues. CDR3 nucleotide sequence: TGTGCCAGCAGCGCGGACAGTCGGAGTTCACCCCTCCACTTT. Its translation: CASSADSRSSPLHF.

The chain joins TRBV4-1 to TRBJ2-2; 14 bases map to TRBD2. CDR1 and CDR2 from the germline V gene are MGHRA and YSYEKL. V shed 1 base and J 7 bases; nucleotides not matched to a gene: 2. The CDR3 has 16 amino acids. CDR3 DNA sequence: TGCGCCAGCAGCCAAGGACTAGCGGGGGGGAACGGGGAGCTGTTTTTT. This sequence encodes CASSQGLAGGNGELFF.